This record looks at one T cell receptor beta chain sequence and its context. What it binds is not known. The data derive from a study of CD4 T cells in relation to SARS-CoV-2 and coronaviruses. Overall study context: The HLA restriction of the shared crossreactive spike epitopes was mapped. The study's findings and limits: In roughly 61% of donors, memory CD4+ clonotypes crossrecognized SARS-CoV-2 and at least one common cold coronavirus spike.

Before the COVID-19 pandemic, during about 2010-2019, CD4+ T cells were taken from unexposed donors. V shed 4 bases, J shed 4 bases, and the junction held 6 bases outside the gene matches. Germline V CDR1 and CDR2: SGHTA, FQGTGA. The CDR3 is 15 residues long. Libraries were prepared by immunoSEQ multiplex PCR; TCRdb keeps only in-frame clonotypes and omits some of them. The sample lists about 59,000 clones, approximately 90% seen once, with 1.1% to 1.5% in the top ten. This clonotype originated in a human donor in good health. V is TRBV7-3 and J is TRBJ2-4; 8 nucleotides align to TRBD2. The sequencing sample was made of memory CD4+ T cells from PBMCs. The CDR3 DNA reads TGTGCCAGCAGCTCGGGAGGGACCCAAAAAAACATTCAGTACTTC. Its translation: CASSSGGTQKNIQYF.